The 31 T cell receptor beta chains below were found in one sample sequenced in a study of blood T cell repertoires in COVID-19. Only in-frame clones appear in the TCRdb table, and some are missing; sequencing was by immunoSEQ multiplex PCR. The sample records just over 20,000 clones, about 85% being singletons. Sequencing used peripheral blood. Receptor source: a human donor in a cohort sampled during active COVID-19.

The chain joins TRBV28 to TRBJ2-1; the D gene is possibly TRBD1 (6 bases). The CDR3 sequence is 13 residues long. V lost 7 bases and J lost 7, with 14 bases in between. The germline V gene encodes CDR1 MDHEN and CDR2 SYDVKM. CDR3 sequence (DNA): TGTGCCAGCATGGCAGGGGTGAAGAATGAGCAGTTCTTC. This sequence encodes CASMAGVKNEQFF.

This chain joins TRBV4-1 and TRBJ2-7, with 8 bases matching TRBD2. CDR1 is MGHRA, CDR2 YSYEKL, per germline. V lost 5 bases, J lost 2 bases, and 5 bases stayed unmatched. This CDR3 is built from 14 residues. CDR3 nucleotides: TGCGCCAGCAGCACCGTAGCGGGACCCTACGAGCAGTACTTC. Residues: CASSTVAGPYEQYF.

The table lists this clone with a count of one. The J gene is TRBJ1-2, the V gene TRBV6-5; D call uncertain. The germline CDR1 and CDR2 sequences are MNHEY and SVGAGI. Trimming stripped 6 bases from V and 4 bases from J, with 15 bases between. CDR3 length equals 14 residues. CDR3 amino acids: CASRAAGVGYGYTF. The CDR3 nucleotides are TGTGCCAGCAGAGCCGCCGGGGTTGGCTATGGCTACACCTTC.

This rearrangement joins TRBV7-6 to TRBJ2-1; weak D call: TRBD1 (5 bases). Per the germline V gene, CDR1 is SGHVS and CDR2 is FNYEAQ. The CDR3 spans 15 residues. Trimming took off 6 bases at V and 2 bases at J, with 14 bases between the two ends. DNA for the CDR3: TGTGCCAGCAGTCGTGGGGCAGGTCCCTACAATGAGCAGTTCTTC. It codes for CASSRGAGPYNEQFF.

The rearrangement uses TRBV18 and TRBJ2-1, with 9 positions matching TRBD2. This CDR3 has 14 residues. Trimming cost V 3 bases and J 5 bases; bases outside gene matches: 2. The V gene's germline CDR1 is KGHSH and CDR2 LQKENI. The CDR3 reads CASSPLAGNNEQFF. DNA for the CDR3: TGTGCCAGCTCACCGCTAGCGGGAAACAATGAGCAGTTCTTC.

The J gene is TRBJ2-1, the V gene TRBV29-1; 7 bases align to TRBD2. CDR1 is SQVTM and CDR2 is ANQGSEA in the germline V gene. This CDR3 is 16 amino acids long. J was trimmed by 5 bases and V by 4 bases; bases with no gene match: 14. CDR3 in DNA: TGCAGCGTTGGATTAGGAGAAGCGGGACGTAACAATGAGCAGTTCTTC. It encodes CSVGLGEAGRNNEQFF.

The chain recombines TRBV19 with TRBJ2-7, with a possible D match to TRBD2 (5 bases). Trimming left V 3 bases short and J 4 bases short, with 16 bases between. The CDR3 covers 15 residues. Germline V gene data show CDR1 as LNHDA and CDR2 as SQIVND (reference sequence). The CDR3 here is CASSIKDSMPYEQYF. CDR3 nucleotides: TGTGCCAGTAGTATTAAGGACTCCATGCCTTACGAGCAGTACTTC.

The chain is built from TRBV2 and TRBJ1-5; 9 bases are shared with TRBD1. The CDR3 extends over 15 amino acids. Per germline, CDR1 SNHLY and CDR2 FYNNEI. J lost 1 base, V lost 7 bases, and 5 bases had no gene match. For the CDR3, the DNA is TGTGCCAGCAACACGGACAGGGGAAGCAATCAGCCCCAGCATTTT. Its protein product is CASNTDRGSNQPQHF.

V is TRBV7-2 and J is TRBJ1-1; TRBD1 matches 10 bases. Germline lookup yields CDR1 SGHTA and CDR2 FQGNSA. The CDR3 length is 15 residues. After removal of 6 bases from V and 7 bases from J, the junction contained 11 bases not matched to a gene. The CDR3 protein is CASSSRGDRGGEAFF. As DNA, the CDR3 is TGTGCCAGCAGTTCCCGAGGGGACAGGGGCGGTGAAGCTTTCTTT.

The chain combines TRBV29-1 with TRBJ2-7; 11 bases fit TRBD1. The germline V gene has CDR1 SQVTM and CDR2 ANQGSEA. The CDR3 loop spans 13 amino acids. Trimming cost V 6 bases and J 6 bases; bases outside gene matches: 7. The DNA for the CDR3 is TGCAGCGTGACGGGACAGGGGGTTAGCGAGCAGTACTTC. Protein: CSVTGQGVSEQYF.

This chain links TRBV7-6 with TRBJ2-7, with D unresolved. The germline gives CDR1 SGHVS, CDR2 FNYEAQ. The CDR3 is 15 amino acids. Deletions cut 3 bases from V and 4 bases from J, with 16 bases between. The CDR3 DNA sequence: TGTGCCAGCAGCTTTAGTACAGATAGTTATTACGAGCAGTACTTC. Translation: CASSFSTDSYYEQYF.

This clone was observed a handful of times. The sample has other DNA sequences that encode this CDR3 too. The chain links TRBV6-4 to TRBJ2-2, with D uncertain. The germline V gene has CDR1 MRHNA and CDR2 SNTAGT. Trimming left V 2 bases short and J 3 bases short, with 4 bases between. The CDR3 runs to 13 residues. CDR3 amino acids: CASSDVYTGELFF. In DNA form, the CDR3 reads TGTGCCAGCAGTGACGTCTACACCGGGGAGCTGTTTTTT.

CDR3 in DNA: TGTGCCAGCAGTTTCGGTCCGAGCTCCTACAATGAGCAGTTCTTC. Its protein product is CASSFGPSSYNEQFF. This chain joins TRBV27 and TRBJ2-1; D unresolved. CDR1 and CDR2 from the germline V gene are MNHEY and SMNVEV (reference sequence). V gave up 3 bases and J gave up 0 bases, with 9 bases separating them. This CDR3 region has 15 residues.

This clone appeared once. V gene TRBV4-1 combines with J gene TRBJ1-2; D is ambiguous. The germline V and J ends were trimmed by 1 base and 8 bases, with 14 bases remaining between them. The germline V gene has CDR1 MGHRA and CDR2 YSYEKL. There are 14 residues in the CDR3. CDR3 nucleotides: TGCGCCAGCAGCCAAGTAGGAGCTGCCCAGGGCTACACCTTC. This codes for CASSQVGAAQGYTF.

This chain links TRBV18 with TRBJ1-6; D gene ambiguous. V gave up 4 bases and J gave up 0 bases, with 4 bases separating them. From germline, CDR1 is KGHSH and CDR2 LQKENI. The CDR3 is 14 amino acids. Here the CDR3 DNA reads TGTGCCAGCTCACGAGACTCCTATAATTCACCCCTCCACTTT. Encoded protein: CASSRDSYNSPLHF.

The chain employs TRBV7-8 and TRBJ2-5, with a weak D call TRBD2 (6 bases). This CDR3 has 14 residues. Germline values: CDR1 SGHVS, CDR2 FQNEAQ. V lost 5 bases to trimming and J lost 4 bases, with 14 bases between them. The CDR3 DNA is TGTGCCAGCAGCACACCTTCCGGGGGAGAGACCCAGTACTTC. Protein sequence: CASSTPSGGETQYF.

This chain links TRBV2 with TRBJ2-3; 14 nucleotides match TRBD2. This CDR3 is 16 amino acids long. The germline gives CDR1 SNHLY, CDR2 FYNNEI. V lost 6 bases, J lost 5 bases, and 7 bases stayed unmatched. CDR3 sequence (DNA): TGTGCCAGCAGAGGACTAGCGGGAGGCCCCGGAGATACGCAGTATTTT. Protein product: CASRGLAGGPGDTQYF. Full variable domain (rest looked up from reference TRBV2 and TRBJ2-3): EPEVTQTPSHQVTQMGQEVILRCVPISNHLYFYWYRQILGQKVEFLVSFYNNEISEKSEIFDDQFSVERPDGSNFTLKIRSTKLEDSAMYFCASRGLAGGPGDTQYFGPGTRLTVL.

The J gene is TRBJ2-7, the V gene TRBV24-1, with TRBD1 matching 10 bases. The CDR3 sequence is 16 residues long. Germline CDR1 reads KGHDR; CDR2 reads SFDVKD. Germline trimming cut 6 bases from V and 2 bases from J; bases unmatched to any gene: 9. CDR3: CATSSTDRGQTYEQYF. The DNA for the CDR3 is TGTGCCACCAGTTCCACCGACAGGGGGCAGACCTACGAGCAGTACTTC.

This clone was counted only a few times. The chain uses TRBV19 and TRBJ2-7; D is possibly TRBD2 (6 bases). Trimming removed 3 bases from V and 5 bases from J, with 17 bases in between. This CDR3 has 15 residues. The germline V gene encodes CDR1 LNHDA and CDR2 SQIVND (reference sequence). CDR3: CASSISRGSGDEQYF. As DNA, the CDR3 is TGTGCCAGTAGTATTTCTCGGGGGAGCGGCGACGAGCAGTACTTC.

The chain joins TRBV7-8 to TRBJ2-3; TRBD2 matches 9 bases. V lost 1 base, J lost 6 bases, and 8 bases stayed unmatched. The germline gives CDR1 SGHVS, CDR2 FQNEAQ. The CDR3 is made up of 16 amino acids. DNA of the CDR3: TGTGCCAGCAGCTTAGATCGGACTAGCGCAAGCGATACGCAGTATTTT. This sequence encodes CASSLDRTSASDTQYF.

This clone has a handful of counts. The chain's CDR3 is CASSPTNRDRNTEAFF. In DNA, the CDR3 is TGTGCCAGTAGTCCAACAAACCGGGACAGAAACACTGAAGCTTTCTTT. The rearrangement uses TRBV19 and TRBJ1-1, with 7 bases identical to TRBD1. The junction had 11 bases not matched to a gene; V was cut back by 5 bases and J by 2 bases. This CDR3 region has 16 residues. The germline V gene has CDR1 LNHDA and CDR2 SQIVND (reference sequence). Drawing the rest from reference TRBV19 and TRBJ1-1, the complete variable domain is DGGITQSPKYLFRKEGQNVTLSCEQNLNHDAMYWYRQDPGQGLRLIYYSQIVNDFQKGDIAEGYSVSREKKESFPLTVTSAQKNPTAFYLCASSPTNRDRNTEAFFGQGTRLTVV.

This chain links TRBV9 with TRBJ2-3; a possible D gene is TRBD2 (6 bases). The CDR3 contains 14 residues. Germline values: CDR1 SGDLS, CDR2 YYNGEE. V was pared by 0 bases and J by 3 bases, with 8 bases between. The CDR3 loop reads CASSVEGGTDTQYF. Here the CDR3 DNA reads TGTGCCAGCAGCGTAGAAGGAGGGACAGATACGCAGTATTTT.

The gene calls are TRBV12-5 and TRBJ1-1, with 8 nucleotides matching TRBD1. With V trimmed by 7 bases and J by 5 bases, 9 bases remained unmatched. Germline CDR1 reads LGHNT; CDR2 reads FRNRAP. The CDR3 is made up of 14 amino acids. The CDR3 sequence: CASAPTTGGTEAFF. The CDR3 DNA reads TGTGCTAGTGCCCCTACAACAGGGGGTACTGAAGCTTTCTTT.

The chain has TRBV28 and TRBJ2-2; TRBD1 matches 9 bases. Losses at the gene ends were 6 bases for V and 6 bases for J; bases not matched to a gene: 8. The CDR3 totals 15 residues. Germline V lookup: CDR1 MDHEN, CDR2 SYDVKM. The CDR3 DNA sequence: TGTGCCAGCAGCGCCAACAGGGGGCGCTCCGGGGAGCTGTTTTTT. Protein product: CASSANRGRSGELFF.

This chain joins TRBV29-1 and TRBJ2-3, with D hard to call. Trimming cost V 5 bases and J 0 bases, with 6 bases left between them. Germline V gene lookup returns CDR1 SQVTM and CDR2 ANQGSEA. The CDR3 runs to 12 residues. The CDR3 DNA follows: TGCAGCGTTAAACATAGCACAGATACGCAGTATTTT. As protein: CSVKHSTDTQYF.

The rearrangement joins TRBV10-3 to TRBJ2-1, with 9 bases lining up with TRBD1. CDR3 size: 16 residues. In germline, CDR1 is ENHRY, CDR2 SYGVKD. The junction had 3 bases not matched to a gene; V was cut back by 2 bases and J by 1 base. The CDR3 nucleotides are TGTGCCATCAGTGAGCCGGGACAGGGATCCTACAATGAGCAGTTCTTC. It codes for CAISEPGQGSYNEQFF.

The V and J genes are TRBV5-1 and TRBJ2-2; 8 bases match TRBD2. The V segment lost 0 bases and the J segment 4 bases; nucleotides outside the gene matches: 2. CDR1 and CDR2 (germline): SGHRS, YFSETQ. The CDR3 contains 15 residues. The CDR3 DNA is TGCGCCAGCAGCTTGGTCGGGAGGGGCACCGGGGAGCTGTTTTTT. Translation: CASSLVGRGTGELFF.

Comments on this clone: The same CDR3 is also encoded by other DNA sequences in this sample. This chain connects TRBV7-9 to TRBJ2-7; a possible D gene is TRBD2 (5 bases). Per germline, CDR1 SEHNR and CDR2 FQNEAQ (reference sequence). V lost 5 bases and J lost 5, with 16 bases in between. This CDR3 contains 14 residues. The CDR3 sequence: CASSRTDYLDEQYF. The CDR3 nucleotides are TGTGCCAGCAGCCGAACAGACTATCTGGACGAGCAGTACTTC.

The chain couples TRBV12-5 to TRBJ2-2, with 9 bases matching TRBD2. The ends lost 9 bases at V and 6 bases at J; junction bases unmatched: 17. Germline V gene data show CDR1 as LGHNT and CDR2 as FRNRAP. CDR3 size: 17 residues. The CDR3 DNA follows: TGTGCTAGCCCCAAGACGAATAGCGGGAGTTCACCCGGGGAGCTGTTTTTT. Its translation: CASPKTNSGSSPGELFF.

The rearrangement joins TRBV19 to TRBJ2-5, with TRBD2 identical over 7 bases. Looked up from germline, CDR1 is LNHDA and CDR2 is SQIVND (reference sequence). The junction had 16 bases not matched to a gene; V was cut back by 3 bases and J by 3 bases. This CDR3 is 18 amino acids long. In DNA form, the CDR3 reads TGTGCCAGTAGTATGAGATGGCGGGGGTACCTCGTAAAAGAGACCCAGTACTTC. Protein sequence: CASSMRWRGYLVKETQYF. The variable domain in full, completed from reference TRBV19 and TRBJ2-5, reads DGGITQSPKYLFRKEGQNVTLSCEQNLNHDAMYWYRQDPGQGLRLIYYSQIVNDFQKGDIAEGYSVSREKKESFPLTVTSAQKNPTAFYLCASSMRWRGYLVKETQYFGPGTRLLVL.

As DNA, the CDR3 is TGTGCCAGCAGCTCGAGACAGGGGGATGGCTACACCTTC. It encodes CASSSRQGDGYTF. The rearrangement links TRBV7-8 to TRBJ1-2, with 9 bases aligning to TRBD1. CDR1 is SGHVS, CDR2 FQNEAQ, per germline. J was trimmed by 6 bases and V by 4 bases; bases with no gene match: 3. The CDR3 runs to 13 residues.